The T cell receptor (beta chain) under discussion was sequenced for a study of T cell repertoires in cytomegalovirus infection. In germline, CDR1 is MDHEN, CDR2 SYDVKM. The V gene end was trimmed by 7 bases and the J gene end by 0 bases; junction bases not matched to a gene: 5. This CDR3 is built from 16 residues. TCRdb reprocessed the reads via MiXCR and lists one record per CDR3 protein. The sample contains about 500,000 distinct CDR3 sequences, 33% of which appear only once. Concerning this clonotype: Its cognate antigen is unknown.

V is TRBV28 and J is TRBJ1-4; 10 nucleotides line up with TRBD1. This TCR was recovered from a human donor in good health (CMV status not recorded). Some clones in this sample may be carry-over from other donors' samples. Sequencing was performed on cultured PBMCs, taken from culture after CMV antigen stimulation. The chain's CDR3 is CASMGQGLATNEKLFF. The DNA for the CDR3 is TGTGCCAGCATGGGACAGGGGTTAGCAACTAATGAAAAACTGTTTTTT. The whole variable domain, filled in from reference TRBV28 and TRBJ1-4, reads DVKVTQSSRYLVKRTGEKVFLECVQDMDHENMFWYRQDPGLGLRLIYFSYDVKMKEKGDIPEGYSVSREKKERFSLILESASTNQTSMYLCASMGQGLATNEKLFFGSGTQLSVL.